This T cell receptor beta chain was found in a study of blood T cell repertoires in COVID-19. From germline, CDR1 is MNHEY and CDR2 SVGEGT. The length of the CDR3 is 15 residues. V shed 3 bases, J shed 7 bases, and the junction held 7 bases outside the gene matches. TCRdb's table, derived via immunoSEQ multiplex PCR, lists solely in-frame clones and lacks some. The sample consists of roughly 250,000 clones, 90% to 95% of them appearing once. Sequencing was done on a sample of PBMCs or T cells enriched from blood (not recorded which). The chain recombines TRBV6-2 or TRBV6-3 with TRBJ2-7; 12 bases fit TRBD2. The clonotype originates from a human donor in a cohort exposed to, infected with or recovered from COVID-19 (not recorded which). The donor label of this sample is uncertain. CDR3 nucleotides: TGTGCCAGCAGTTATGCGACTAGCGGGGGAGGTGAGCAGTACTTC. It encodes CASSYATSGGGEQYF.